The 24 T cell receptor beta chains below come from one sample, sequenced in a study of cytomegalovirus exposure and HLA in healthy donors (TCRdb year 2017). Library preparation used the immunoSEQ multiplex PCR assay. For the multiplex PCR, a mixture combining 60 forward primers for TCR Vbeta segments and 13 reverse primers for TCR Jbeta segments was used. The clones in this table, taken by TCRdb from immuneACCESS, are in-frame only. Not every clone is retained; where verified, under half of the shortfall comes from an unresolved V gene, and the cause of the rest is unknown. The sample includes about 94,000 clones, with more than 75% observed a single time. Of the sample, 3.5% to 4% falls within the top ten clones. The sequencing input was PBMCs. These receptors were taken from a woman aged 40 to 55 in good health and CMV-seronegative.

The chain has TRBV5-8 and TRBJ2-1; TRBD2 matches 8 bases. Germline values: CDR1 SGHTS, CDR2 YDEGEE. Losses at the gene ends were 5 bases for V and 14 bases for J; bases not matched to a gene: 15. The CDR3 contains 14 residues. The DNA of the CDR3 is TGTGCCAGCAGGATTAGCGGGGTCAGCCCTTCGGAGTTCTTC. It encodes CASRISGVSPSEFF.

CDR3 nucleotides: TGTGCCAGCAGCCCAGGGACAGGGGGTATCACCGGGGAGCTGTTTTTT. Its protein product is CASSPGTGGITGELFF. The gene calls are TRBV7-7 and TRBJ2-2, with 11 bases aligning to TRBD1. From germline, CDR1 is SSHAT and CDR2 FNYEAQ (reference sequence). With V trimmed by 5 bases and J by 4 bases, 6 bases remained unmatched. The CDR3 runs to 16 residues.

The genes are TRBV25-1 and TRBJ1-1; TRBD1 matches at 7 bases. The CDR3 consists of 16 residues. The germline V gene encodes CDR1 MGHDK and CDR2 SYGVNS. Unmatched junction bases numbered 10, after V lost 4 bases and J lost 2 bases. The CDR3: CASSGPKGAVNTEAFF. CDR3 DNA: TGTGCCAGCAGTGGCCCTAAGGGGGCCGTAAACACTGAAGCTTTCTTT.

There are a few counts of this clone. CDR3 in amino acids: CASSQLTLRDRANEQYF. CDR3 nucleotides: TGCGCCAGCAGTCAATTAACTCTCCGGGACAGGGCTAACGAGCAGTACTTC. V usage is TRBV23-1 and J usage is TRBJ2-7; 9 nucleotides align to TRBD1. TRBV23-1 is an ORF for which the function is uncertain. Losses at the gene ends were 1 base for V and 5 bases for J; bases not matched to a gene: 12. CDR3 length: 17 amino acids.

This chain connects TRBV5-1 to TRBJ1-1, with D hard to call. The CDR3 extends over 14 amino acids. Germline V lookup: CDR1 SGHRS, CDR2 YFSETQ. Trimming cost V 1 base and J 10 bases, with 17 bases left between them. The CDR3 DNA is TGCGCCAGCAGCTTGAATCACCCTGAGGAAGGAGCTTTCTTT. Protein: CASSLNHPEEGAFF. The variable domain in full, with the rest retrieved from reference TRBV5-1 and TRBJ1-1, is KAGVTQTPRYLIKTRGQQVTLSCSPISGHRSVSWYQQTPGQGLQFLFEYFSETQRNKGNFPGRFSGRQFSNSRSEMNVSTLELGDSALYLCASSLNHPEEGAFFGQGTRLTVV.

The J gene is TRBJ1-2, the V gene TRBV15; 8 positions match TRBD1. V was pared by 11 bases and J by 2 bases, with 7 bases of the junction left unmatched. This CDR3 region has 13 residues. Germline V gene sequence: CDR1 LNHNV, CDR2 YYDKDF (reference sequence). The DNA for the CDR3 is TGTGCCGTCAGCAGGGGGCAGAACTATGGCTACACCTTC. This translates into CAVSRGQNYGYTF.

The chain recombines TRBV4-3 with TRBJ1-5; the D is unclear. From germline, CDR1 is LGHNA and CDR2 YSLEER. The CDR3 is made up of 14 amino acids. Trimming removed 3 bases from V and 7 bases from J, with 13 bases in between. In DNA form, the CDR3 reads TGCGCCAGCAGCCAGGTATTGGGGAGCCAGCCCCAGCATTTT. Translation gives CASSQVLGSQPQHF.

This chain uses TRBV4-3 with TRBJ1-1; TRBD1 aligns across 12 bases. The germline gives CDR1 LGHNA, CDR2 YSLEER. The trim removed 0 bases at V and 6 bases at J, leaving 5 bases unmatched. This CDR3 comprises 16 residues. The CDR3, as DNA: TGCGCCAGCAGCCAAGAAAGGGACAGGGGGCTATCTGAAGCTTTCTTT. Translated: CASSQERDRGLSEAFF.

The CDR3 DNA follows: TGTGCCAGCAGCGGGGGTCCGGGACAGGGCGGCAATGAGCAGTTCTTC. It specifies CASSGGPGQGGNEQFF. This chain links TRBV5-6 with TRBJ2-1, with 9 bases that match TRBD1. With V trimmed by 4 bases and J by 6 bases, 11 bases remained unmatched. CDR3 length equals 16 residues. Per germline, CDR1 SGHDT and CDR2 YYEEEE.

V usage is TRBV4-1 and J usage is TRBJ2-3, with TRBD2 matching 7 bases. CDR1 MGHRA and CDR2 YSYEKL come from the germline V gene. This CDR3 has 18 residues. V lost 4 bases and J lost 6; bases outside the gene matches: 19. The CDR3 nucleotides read TGCGCCAGCAGCCCCCTGCGTGGGTTAGCGGGTCCTGATGATACGCAGTATTTT. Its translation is CASSPLRGLAGPDDTQYF.

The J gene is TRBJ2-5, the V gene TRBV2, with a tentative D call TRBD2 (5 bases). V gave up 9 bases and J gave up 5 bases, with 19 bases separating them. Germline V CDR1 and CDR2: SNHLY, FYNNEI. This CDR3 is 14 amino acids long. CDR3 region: CARNEGPSRETQYF. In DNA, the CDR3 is TGTGCCAGAAATGAGGGCCCCAGCAGGGAGACCCAGTACTTC.

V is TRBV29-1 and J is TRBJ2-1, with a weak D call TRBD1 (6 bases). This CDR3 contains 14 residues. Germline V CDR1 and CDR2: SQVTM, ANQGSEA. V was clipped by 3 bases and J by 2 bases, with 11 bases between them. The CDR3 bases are TGCAGCGTTGAGGACAGCAACCCCTACAATGAGCAGTTCTTC. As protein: CSVEDSNPYNEQFF.

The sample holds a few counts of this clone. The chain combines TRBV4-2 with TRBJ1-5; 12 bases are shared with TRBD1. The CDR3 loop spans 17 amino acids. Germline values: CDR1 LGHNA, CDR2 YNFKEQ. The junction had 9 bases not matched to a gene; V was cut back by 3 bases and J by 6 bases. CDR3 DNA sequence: TGTGCCAGCAGCCAGGGCACGGGACAGGGGGCTCCTCAGCCCCAGCATTTT. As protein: CASSQGTGQGAPQPQHF.

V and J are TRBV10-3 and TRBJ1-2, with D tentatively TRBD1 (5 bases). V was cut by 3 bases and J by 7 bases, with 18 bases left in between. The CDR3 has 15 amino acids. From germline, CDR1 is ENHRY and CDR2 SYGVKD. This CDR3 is CAISEGALTDSGYTF. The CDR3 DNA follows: TGTGCCATCAGTGAAGGGGCACTGACAGACTCTGGCTACACCTTC.

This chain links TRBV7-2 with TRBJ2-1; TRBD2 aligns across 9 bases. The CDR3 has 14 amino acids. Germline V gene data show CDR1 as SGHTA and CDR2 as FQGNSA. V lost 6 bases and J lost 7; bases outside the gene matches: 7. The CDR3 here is CASRLDSGGNEQFF. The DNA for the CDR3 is TGTGCCAGCAGGCTCGATAGCGGGGGTAATGAGCAGTTCTTC.

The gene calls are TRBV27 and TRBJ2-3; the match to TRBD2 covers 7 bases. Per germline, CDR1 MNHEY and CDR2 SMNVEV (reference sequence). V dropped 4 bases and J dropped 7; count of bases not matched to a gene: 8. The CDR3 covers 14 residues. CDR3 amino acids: CASSSSGGLNTQYF. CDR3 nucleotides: TGTGCCAGCAGTTCGTCCGGGGGGTTAAATACGCAGTATTTT.

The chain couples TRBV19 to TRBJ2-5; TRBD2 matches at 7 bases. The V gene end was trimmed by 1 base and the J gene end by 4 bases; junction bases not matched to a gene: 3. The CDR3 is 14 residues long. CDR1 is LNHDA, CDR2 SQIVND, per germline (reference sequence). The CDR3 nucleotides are TGTGCCAGTAGTATAGGTTCGGGGGGAGAGACCCAGTACTTC. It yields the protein CASSIGSGGETQYF.

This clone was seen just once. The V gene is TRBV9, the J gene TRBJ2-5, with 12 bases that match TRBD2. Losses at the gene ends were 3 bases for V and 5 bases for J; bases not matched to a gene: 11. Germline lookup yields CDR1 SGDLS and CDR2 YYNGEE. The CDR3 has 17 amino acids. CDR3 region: CASSGGLAGTRTETQYF. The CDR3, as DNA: TGTGCCAGCAGCGGGGGACTAGCGGGTACCCGAACGGAGACCCAGTACTTC. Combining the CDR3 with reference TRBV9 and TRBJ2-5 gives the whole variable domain DSGVTQTPKHLITATGQRVTLRCSPRSGDLSVYWYQQSLDQGLQFLIQYYNGEERAKGNILERFSAQQFPDLHSELNLSSLELGDSALYFCASSGGLAGTRTETQYFGPGTRLLVL.

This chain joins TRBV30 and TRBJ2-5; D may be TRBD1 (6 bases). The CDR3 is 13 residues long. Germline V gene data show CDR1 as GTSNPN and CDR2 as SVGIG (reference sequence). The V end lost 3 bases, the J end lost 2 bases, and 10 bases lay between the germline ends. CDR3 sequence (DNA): TGTGCCTGGAGCCGGACAGATCAAGAGACCCAGTACTTC. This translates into CAWSRTDQETQYF. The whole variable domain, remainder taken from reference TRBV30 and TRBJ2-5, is SQTIHQWPATLVQPVGSPLSLECTVEGTSNPNLYWYRQAAGRGLQLLFYSVGIGQISSEVPQNLSASRPQDRQFILSSKKLLLSDSGFYLCAWSRTDQETQYFGPGTRLLVL.

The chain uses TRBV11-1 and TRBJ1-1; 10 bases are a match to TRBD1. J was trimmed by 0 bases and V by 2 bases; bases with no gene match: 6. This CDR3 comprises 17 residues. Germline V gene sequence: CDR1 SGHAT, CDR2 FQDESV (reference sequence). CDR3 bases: TGTGCCAGCAGCTTACATGGGACAGGGGTTTTGAACACTGAAGCTTTCTTT. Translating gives CASSLHGTGVLNTEAFF.

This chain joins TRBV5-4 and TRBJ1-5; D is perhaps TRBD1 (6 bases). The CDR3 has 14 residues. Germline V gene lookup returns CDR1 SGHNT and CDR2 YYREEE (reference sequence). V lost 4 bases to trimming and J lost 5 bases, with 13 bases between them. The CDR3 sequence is CASSLQGKYQPQHF. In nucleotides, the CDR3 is TGTGCCAGCAGCCTTCAGGGGAAGTATCAGCCCCAGCATTTT.

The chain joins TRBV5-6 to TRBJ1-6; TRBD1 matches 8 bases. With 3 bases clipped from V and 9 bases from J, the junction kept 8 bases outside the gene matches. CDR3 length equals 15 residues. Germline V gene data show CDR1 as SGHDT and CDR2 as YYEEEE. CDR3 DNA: TGTGCCAGCAGCTGGAGGACAGGGTTTGGTTCACCCCTCCACTTT. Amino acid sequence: CASSWRTGFGSPLHF.

CDR3 sequence (DNA): TGTGCCAGCAGTATCTCGGGGGACTATGGCTACACCTTC. Translation gives CASSISGDYGYTF. The chain recombines TRBV6-6 with TRBJ1-2, with a weak D call TRBD1 (5 bases). The V end lost 5 bases, the J end lost 3 bases, and 10 bases lay between the germline ends. CDR3 size: 13 residues. Per the germline V gene, CDR1 is MNHNY and CDR2 is SVGAGI (reference sequence).

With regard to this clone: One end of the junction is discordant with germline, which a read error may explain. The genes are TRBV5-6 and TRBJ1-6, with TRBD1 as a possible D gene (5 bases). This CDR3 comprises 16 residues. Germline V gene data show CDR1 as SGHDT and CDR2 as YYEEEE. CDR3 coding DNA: TGTGCCAGCAGTCCGATAGACGGGGGTATAGGATCACCCCTCAACTTT. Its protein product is CASSPIDGGIGSPLNF.